This T cell receptor beta chain was identified during a study of beta chain features in type 1 diabetes. For the study at large: Age and gender were similar between patients and healthy donors, as were cell yields. Study results and limitations: TCRB CDR3 length was moderately but significantly reduced in all four CD4+ subsets of Type 1 diabetes patients. Among patients, naive, central memory and Treg TCRB repertoires appeared more similar than among healthy donors.

Blood was drawn once from each donor into heparinised tubes. The draws averaged roughly 120 mL. A sort by CD45RO/CCR7/CD25/CD127/CD95/CD27 yielded CD4+ naive, central memory, regulatory and stem cell-like memory cells. The V segment lost 5 bases and the J segment 1 base; nucleotides outside the gene matches: 16. The CDR3 length is 19 residues. The germline V gene encodes CDR1 SEHNR and CDR2 FQNEAQ (reference sequence). Notes on this clone: Its antigen is not known.

As every portion of the isolated RNA was reverse transcribed, the sequencing read expressed TCRB transcripts. Using immunoSEQ multiplex PCR, the repertoire was profiled, and TCRdb retains in-frame clones only, with some absent. The sample lists 300,000 to 450,000 clones; 9.6% were seen once. This receptor was obtained from a man younger than 40 with type 1 diabetes. This chain connects TRBV7-9 to TRBJ2-3, with TRBD2 identical over 9 bases. The sequencing input was central memory CD4+ T cells from blood. The CDR3 sequence: CASSRFGPYSGRGTDTQYF. DNA for the CDR3: TGTGCCAGCAGCCGTTTCGGCCCCTATAGCGGGAGAGGCACAGATACGCAGTATTTT. Complete variable domain (other parts from reference TRBV7-9 and TRBJ2-3): DTGVSQNPRHKITKRGQNVTFRCDPISEHNRLYWYRQTLGQGPEFLTYFQNEAQLEKSRLLSDRFSAERPKGSFSTLEIQRTEQGDSAMYLCASSRFGPYSGRGTDTQYFGPGTRLTVL.